These 18 T cell receptor beta chains were all obtained from the same sample, sequenced in a study of T cell responses to AZD1222 COVID-19 vaccine. Generated by immunoSEQ multiplex PCR, the TCRdb table keeps only in-frame clones and is missing some. The table records 200,000 to 300,000 clones, more than 85% of them present only once. Material: peripheral blood, obtained on day 0 of AZD1222 vaccination. These receptors originate from an adult in good health.

The rearrangement joins TRBV4-1 to TRBJ2-3; 8 nucleotides match TRBD1. The CDR3 is 15 amino acids. The germline gives CDR1 MGHRA, CDR2 YSYEKL. Germline trimming cut 2 bases from V and 4 bases from J; bases unmatched to any gene: 5. The chain's CDR3 is CASSQITGGPDTQYF. The CDR3 DNA follows: TGCGCCAGCAGCCAAATCACAGGGGGTCCAGATACGCAGTATTTT.

The chain carries TRBV6-5 and TRBJ1-2; weak D call: TRBD1 (5 bases). From germline, CDR1 is MNHEY and CDR2 SVGAGI. V shed 2 bases and J shed 8 bases, with 15 bases lying between them. The CDR3 contains 14 residues. The CDR3 protein is CASSYRGRGEGYTF. The CDR3 bases are TGTGCCAGCAGTTACCGGGGGAGAGGAGAAGGCTACACCTTC.

The genes are TRBV6-5 and TRBJ2-2; no definite D call. CDR1 and CDR2 (germline): MNHEY, SVGAGI. The CDR3 has 12 amino acids. The V and J ends lost 8 bases and 4 bases respectively, with 8 bases between them. The CDR3 bases are TGTGCCAGCCACAGAATCACCGGGGAGCTGTTTTTT. Translation gives CASHRITGELFF.

The genes are TRBV4-3 and TRBJ1-2, with TRBD1 matching 7 bases. Trimming cost V 1 base and J 4 bases; bases outside gene matches: 6. Looked up from germline, CDR1 is LGHNA and CDR2 is YSLEER. The CDR3 contains 15 residues. The CDR3 spells CASSQVQGKIYGYTF. CDR3 in DNA: TGCGCCAGCAGCCAAGTACAGGGGAAGATCTATGGCTACACCTTC.

This rearrangement joins TRBV2 to TRBJ1-3, with a tentative D call TRBD1 (5 bases). Per the germline V gene, CDR1 is SNHLY and CDR2 is FYNNEI. Trimming took 6 bases from V and 8 from J, leaving 14 bases between them. The CDR3 contains 13 residues. The CDR3 DNA reads as TGTGCCAGCAGGGCCAGGGTTGGGGACACCATATATTTT. This translates into CASRARVGDTIYF.

This chain joins TRBV28 and TRBJ1-5, with 10 bases aligning to TRBD1. V shed 4 bases and J 1 base; nucleotides not matched to a gene: 4. Germline CDR1 and CDR2: MDHEN and SYDVKM. The CDR3 extends over 16 amino acids. The CDR3, as DNA: TGTGCCAGCAGTTCCGGACAGGGGGGGAGCAATCAGCCCCAGCATTTT. This encodes CASSSGQGGSNQPQHF. The full variable domain, in which reference TRBV28 and TRBJ1-5 provide the parts outside the CDR3, is DVKVTQSSRYLVKRTGEKVFLECVQDMDHENMFWYRQDPGLGLRLIYFSYDVKMKEKGDIPEGYSVSREKKERFSLILESASTNQTSMYLCASSSGQGGSNQPQHFGDGTRLSIL.

This clone has a handful of counts. V usage is TRBV6-1 and J usage is TRBJ2-7; D tentatively reads TRBD1 or TRBD2 (6 bases each). CDR3 size: 15 residues. V shed 1 base and J shed 1 base, with 11 bases lying between them. CDR1 MNHNS and CDR2 SASEGT come from the germline V gene. CDR3 in DNA: TGTGCCAGCAGTGAAGTGGGGGGCCCATCCTACGAGCAGTACTTC. This codes for CASSEVGGPSYEQYF.

The CDR3: CASSLSPGETQYF. The CDR3 DNA reads as TGCGCCAGCAGCCTCTCCCCGGGAGAGACCCAGTACTTC. The chain recombines TRBV5-1 with TRBJ2-5, with D unclear. CDR1 and CDR2 from the germline V gene are SGHRS and YFSETQ. This CDR3 spans 13 amino acids. V lost 4 bases to trimming and J lost 4 bases, with 11 bases between them.

This sequence joins TRBV7-9 and TRBJ2-1, with 8 bases aligning to TRBD2. V dropped 5 bases and J dropped 6; count of bases not matched to a gene: 6. The germline gives CDR1 SEHNR, CDR2 FQNEAQ (reference sequence). The CDR3 runs to 14 residues. CDR3 sequence reads: CASSRSGTLNEQFF. DNA of the CDR3: TGTGCCAGCAGCCGTAGCGGGACCCTCAATGAGCAGTTCTTC.

The chain combines TRBV28 with TRBJ2-2; D gene unclear. The CDR3 length is 12 residues. Per the germline V gene, CDR1 is MDHEN and CDR2 is SYDVKM. V was clipped by 4 bases and J by 8 bases, with 8 bases between them. CDR3 region: CASSSSSGELFF. The CDR3 DNA reads as TGTGCCAGCAGTTCGAGTTCTGGGGAGCTGTTTTTT.

CDR3 protein: CASGLSGNTIYF. The CDR3 DNA reads as TGTGCCAGCGGTCTCTCTGGAAACACCATATATTTT. V gene TRBV28 combines with J gene TRBJ1-3; D is ambiguous. There are 12 residues in the CDR3. Germline CDR1 reads MDHEN; CDR2 reads SYDVKM. V dropped 8 bases and J dropped 0 bases, with 5 bases sitting between them.

Note on this clone: Its ends do not fully match the called genes, so a read error is possible. This chain connects TRBV12-3 or TRBV12-4 to TRBJ1-3, with 10 bases identical to TRBD1. This CDR3 has 12 amino acids. For the CDR3, the DNA is TGTGCCAGCAGTTTGGGGACAGGGGCGGAAAATTTT. As protein: CASSLGTGAENF.

The chain has TRBV5-5 and TRBJ1-6, with D tentatively TRBD1 (5 bases). Germline-derived CDR1 and CDR2 are SGHKS and YYEKEE (reference sequence). The CDR3 is 14 residues long. The ends were cut back, 5 bases at V and 6 bases at J, with 12 bases in the middle. This CDR3 reads CASSSDSGNSPLHF. CDR3 coding DNA: TGTGCCAGCAGTTCTGACAGTGGTAATTCACCCCTCCACTTT.

V and J are TRBV6-5 and TRBJ2-1; D is unresolved. The germline V gene encodes CDR1 MNHEY and CDR2 SVGAGI. V lost 6 bases, J lost 9 bases, and 15 bases lay in between. The CDR3 consists of 13 residues. CDR3 amino acids: CASSPVGSGEQFF. CDR3 coding DNA: TGTGCCAGCAGCCCCGTCGGGTCCGGTGAGCAGTTCTTC.

This chain uses TRBV24-1 with TRBJ2-1, with 9 bases fitting TRBD1. V was pared by 0 bases and J by 8 bases, with 1 base of the junction left unmatched. Per the germline V gene, CDR1 is KGHDR and CDR2 is SFDVKD. The CDR3 length is 14 residues. CDR3 sequence: CATSDLRQGDEQFF. Written as DNA, the CDR3 is TGTGCCACCAGTGATTTGCGACAGGGGGATGAGCAGTTCTTC.

This clone showed up just a few times. V and J are TRBV5-1 and TRBJ2-6; possibly TRBD1 for D (6 bases). V lost 4 bases, J lost 3 bases, and 11 bases lay in between. The CDR3 has 15 residues. Germline lookup yields CDR1 SGHRS and CDR2 YFSETQ. CDR3 DNA sequence: TGCGCCAGCAGCCCGCAGGGGTATGGGGCCAACGTCCTGACTTTC. It is translated as CASSPQGYGANVLTF. Full variable domain (missing parts from reference TRBV5-1 and TRBJ2-6): KAGVTQTPRYLIKTRGQQVTLSCSPISGHRSVSWYQQTPGQGLQFLFEYFSETQRNKGNFPGRFSGRQFSNSRSEMNVSTLELGDSALYLCASSPQGYGANVLTFGAGSRLTVL.

This chain uses TRBV28 with TRBJ1-4, with 7 bases fitting TRBD1. Trimming cost V 6 bases and J 9 bases; bases outside gene matches: 7. CDR1 is MDHEN, CDR2 SYDVKM, per germline. The CDR3 sequence is 13 residues long. CDR3 sequence: CASRRQGAKKLFF. CDR3 bases: TGTGCCAGCAGGCGACAGGGAGCGAAAAAACTGTTTTTT.

This clone has just a few counts. The J gene is TRBJ1-1, the V gene TRBV7-9; D is uncertain. The CDR3 is 13 amino acids. Germline V CDR1 and CDR2: SEHNR, FQNEAQ (reference sequence). V was shortened by 0 bases and J by 3 bases, with 5 bases between the two germline ends. The CDR3 sequence: CASSLAVHTEAFF. For the CDR3, the DNA is TGTGCCAGCAGCTTAGCGGTTCACACTGAAGCTTTCTTT.